The 20 T cell receptor beta chains listed next were all sequenced from one sample in a study of read filtering for tumor transcriptome and immune sequencing. This library used around 400 ng RNA and molecular barcoded adaptors spanning alpha/delta and beta/gamma chains. TCRdb re-called the reads through MiXCR, storing one row per CDR3 protein. The table shows about 24,000 distinct CDR3 sequences, with about 20% occurring only once. Input material: a population of CD138-negative cells sorted from bone marrow. The receptors originated from a donor at least 40 years old with multiple myeloma.

This clonotype was seen once. The rearrangement uses TRBV18 and TRBJ2-1, with a tentative D call TRBD2 (5 bases). The CDR3 loop spans 14 amino acids. From germline, CDR1 is KGHSH and CDR2 LQKENI. V was trimmed by 3 bases and J by 8 bases, leaving 14 bases between them. CDR3 region: CASSPEVLRDEQFF. The CDR3 DNA sequence: TGTGCCAGCTCACCGGAGGTCCTTCGGGATGAGCAGTTCTTC.

The chain joins TRBV20-1 to TRBJ2-5; D remains ambiguous. CDR1 DFQATT and CDR2 SNEGSKA come from the germline V gene (reference sequence). Trimming stripped 0 bases from V and 1 base from J, with 12 bases between. The CDR3 spans 15 residues. CDR3 DNA: TGCAGTGCTAGAGACTCCCGGGTCCCCCAAGAGACCCAGTACTTC. It codes for CSARDSRVPQETQYF.

This clonotype was observed at least ten times. The rearrangement joins TRBV19 to TRBJ2-1, with a possible D match to TRBD2 (6 bases). V dropped 2 bases and J dropped 13 bases, with 18 bases sitting between them. The CDR3 runs to 14 residues. The germline gives CDR1 LNHDA, CDR2 SQIVND (reference sequence). The CDR3 nucleotides read TGTGCCAGTAGTATATCTCGGCTCGGAGGGAAACAGTTCTTC. Its protein product is CASSISRLGGKQFF. Drawing the rest from reference TRBV19 and TRBJ2-1, the complete variable domain is DGGITQSPKYLFRKEGQNVTLSCEQNLNHDAMYWYRQDPGQGLRLIYYSQIVNDFQKGDIAEGYSVSREKKESFPLTVTSAQKNPTAFYLCASSISRLGGKQFFGPGTRLTVL.

As for this clonotype: Possible read error: a much larger clone is one base away. The final CDR3 position lacks the conserved phenylalanine or tryptophan, pointing to a likely read error. The CDR3 DNA reads as TGTGCCAGCAGTAGGACAGGGGAGGATGGCTACACCCTC. Amino acids: CASSRTGEDGYTL. The genes are TRBV6-5 and TRBJ1-2; 9 bases are a match to TRBD1. J was trimmed by 6 bases and V by 5 bases; bases with no gene match: 4. The CDR3 runs to 13 residues. Germline CDR1 and CDR2: MNHEY and SVGAGI.

V and J are TRBV2 and TRBJ1-1; D unresolved. This CDR3 region has 14 residues. Germline lookup yields CDR1 SNHLY and CDR2 FYNNEI. Deletions cut 4 bases from V and 5 bases from J, with 14 bases between. CDR3 bases: TGTGCCAGCAGTGGGAGAATTTCCGGGACTGAAGCTTTCTTT. Its protein is CASSGRISGTEAFF.

The V and J genes are TRBV18 and TRBJ1-5; D is ambiguous. This CDR3 contains 15 residues. V dropped 4 bases and J dropped 1 base, with 11 bases sitting between them. CDR1 is KGHSH and CDR2 is LQKENI in the germline V gene. Here the CDR3 DNA reads TGTGCCAGCTCACACGCGCCGGAGAGCAATCAGCCCCAGCATTTT. Its translation is CASSHAPESNQPQHF. The whole variable domain, filled in from reference TRBV18 and TRBJ1-5, reads NAGVMQNPRHLVRRRGQEARLRCSPMKGHSHVYWYRQLPEEGLKFMVYLQKENIIDESGMPKERFSAEFPKEGPSILRIQQVVRGDSAAYFCASSHAPESNQPQHFGDGTRLSIL.

Comment on this clonotype: A much larger clone differs from this one at a single base, so this may be a read error. V usage is TRBV11-2 and J usage is TRBJ1-1; a weak D match, TRBD1 (6 bases). V was clipped by 8 bases and J by 5 bases, with 27 bases between them. This CDR3 spans 17 amino acids. Germline V CDR1 and CDR2: SGHAT, FQNNGV. As DNA, the CDR3 is TGTGCCAGCGGACAAATTAGGGGGTCGACTCTTAAGACTGAAGCTTTCTTT. It codes for CASGQIRGSTLKTEAFF.

Many counts were recorded for this clonotype. This chain links TRBV11-2 with TRBJ2-6; D is undetermined. CDR1 is SGHAT and CDR2 is FQNNGV in the germline V gene. Trimming removed 3 bases from V and 4 bases from J, with 7 bases in between. The CDR3 loop spans 14 amino acids. The CDR3 nucleotides read TGTGCCAGCAGCTTTTCGCAGGGGGCCAACGTCCTGACTTTC. Its protein is CASSFSQGANVLTF. The full variable domain, completed using reference TRBV11-2 and TRBJ2-6, is EAGVAQSPRYKIIEKRQSVAFWCNPISGHATLYWYQQILGQGPKLLIQFQNNGVVDDSQLPKDRFSAERLKGVDSTLKIQPAKLEDSAVYLCASSFSQGANVLTFGAGSRLTVL.

This clonotype was counted many times. The chain has TRBV29-1 and TRBJ1-2; D might be TRBD1 (6 bases). Trimming cost V 8 bases and J 2 bases, with 27 bases left between them. The CDR3 has 17 amino acids. Germline V CDR1 and CDR2: SQVTM, ANQGSEA. CDR3 DNA: TGCAGCTCAGAAAATGTTGGGGACAAGGGTTACAACTATGGCTACACCTTC. It is translated as CSSENVGDKGYNYGYTF.

The chain employs TRBV10-3 and TRBJ1-5, with 7 bases aligning to TRBD1. The V gene end was trimmed by 10 bases and the J gene end by 5 bases; junction bases not matched to a gene: 5. Germline CDR1 ENHRY, CDR2 SYGVKD. The CDR3 length is 12 residues. The CDR3 DNA is TGTGCCAGCAGACAGGGCGATCAGCCCCAGCATTTT. Amino acids: CASRQGDQPQHF.

The V and J genes are TRBV5-4 and TRBJ2-2, with D perhaps TRBD1 (5 bases). This CDR3 contains 16 residues. Trimming cost V 2 bases and J 7 bases, with 18 bases left between them. Germline V CDR1 and CDR2: SGHNT, YYREEE (reference sequence). In DNA, the CDR3 is TGTGCCAGCAGCTTAATGGCAGGGTGGGCCCACGGGGAGCTGTTTTTT. This encodes CASSLMAGWAHGELFF.

In its sample, this clonotype was seen many times. CDR3 amino acids: CASSLRDRGYEQYF. Written as DNA, the CDR3 is TGCGCCAGCAGTCTCCGGGACAGGGGGTACGAGCAGTACTTC. This chain links TRBV5-1 with TRBJ2-7; 11 bases are a match to TRBD1. CDR1 is SGHRS and CDR2 is YFSETQ in the germline V gene. There are 14 residues in the CDR3. J lost 4 bases, V lost 5 bases, and 5 bases had no gene match.

This clonotype was seen at least ten times. V gene TRBV28 combines with J gene TRBJ1-1; a weak D match, TRBD1 (6 bases). This CDR3 comprises 13 residues. The V and J ends lost 5 bases and 3 bases respectively, with 10 bases between them. CDR1 is MDHEN, CDR2 SYDVKM, per germline. The CDR3 region is CASSTGTHTEAFF. As DNA, the CDR3 is TGTGCCAGCAGTACAGGGACTCACACTGAAGCTTTCTTT.

This clonotype was detected a few times. This chain links TRBV6-1 with TRBJ2-2; 12 bases agree with TRBD1. The CDR3 runs to 16 residues. Germline V CDR1 and CDR2: MNHNS, SASEGT. Trimming at V came to 6 bases and at J to 6 bases, leaving 8 bases not matched to a gene. CDR3 sequence: CASRGTGGIRAGELFF. The CDR3 region has the DNA TGTGCCAGCAGAGGGACAGGGGGCATCAGAGCCGGGGAGCTGTTTTTT.

This clonotype showed up many times. The chain links TRBV28 to TRBJ2-2; no clear D gene. Trimming left V 6 bases short and J 7 bases short, with 6 bases between. CDR1 and CDR2 (germline): MDHEN, SYDVKM. There are 11 residues in the CDR3. The CDR3 region is CASSHYGELFF. The CDR3 DNA reads as TGTGCCAGCAGCCACTACGGGGAGCTGTTTTTT.

This clonotype came up many times. The chain links TRBV20-1 to TRBJ2-1; the D gene could be TRBD1 or TRBD2 (6 bases each). The CDR3 runs 13 residues. Germline CDR1 and CDR2: DFQATT and SNEGSKA (reference sequence). The germline V and J ends were trimmed by 3 bases and 2 bases, with 8 bases remaining between them. CDR3 sequence: CSARGGAYNEQFF. CDR3 nucleotides: TGCAGTGCTAGGGGGGGCGCCTACAATGAGCAGTTCTTC.

This chain links TRBV19 with TRBJ1-5; D perhaps matches TRBD1 (5 bases). The germline CDR1 and CDR2 sequences are LNHDA and SQIVND (reference sequence). This CDR3 is 14 amino acids long. V was shortened by 5 bases and J by 5 bases, with 13 bases between the two germline ends. CDR3 nucleotides: TGTGCCAGTAGTCCCAGCGGGGGGGATCAGCCCCAGCATTTT. Its protein is CASSPSGGDQPQHF.

On this clonotype: This sequence may be a read error, since a much larger clone differs from it by one base. The chain links TRBV5-1 to TRBJ2-1; D perhaps matches TRBD1 (6 bases). This CDR3 has 13 residues. The germline V gene encodes CDR1 SGHRS and CDR2 YFSETQ. The chain's CDR3 is CASSLAVVGASSF. CDR3 nucleotides: TGCGCCAGCAGCTTGGCCGTAGTGGGGGCTTCCTCCTTC.

At least ten counts were recorded for this clonotype. The genes are TRBV2 and TRBJ1-1; unclear D gene. CDR3 length equals 14 residues. Germline CDR1 and CDR2: SNHLY and FYNNEI. Trimming left V 7 bases short and J 5 bases short, with 17 bases between. The CDR3 nucleotides are TGTGCCAGCACCGGAGTTCGGGGAGGTACTGAAGCTTTCTTT. It is translated as CASTGVRGGTEAFF.

This clonotype has a count of ten or more. The chain couples TRBV20-1 to TRBJ2-7, with 8 bases identical to TRBD1. The trim removed 4 bases at V and 6 bases at J, leaving 5 bases unmatched. The CDR3 totals 12 residues. CDR1 is DFQATT, CDR2 SNEGSKA, per germline (reference sequence). The CDR3 DNA is TGCAGTGCTACGGGACAGGATCGCGAGCAGTACTTC. Its protein is CSATGQDREQYF.